This T cell receptor (beta chain) was observed in a study of shared clonotypes between healthy human individuals (dated by TCRdb to 2020 to 2021). A note on the overall study: The cohort comprised two women and three men aged 18 to 49 years. For each donor, three plates each were used for CD4 naive and CD4 memory, two plates were used for CD8 naive, and one plate was used for CD8 memory. Different laboratories and diverse techniques were used to prepare libraries and sequence TCR repertoires, to increase sequencing depth and limit assay-specific biases. Between about 0.8 and 9 billion PBMCs per donor were obtained by leukapheresis. Blood TCR repertoires of five healthy adults were deeply sequenced to estimate repertoire size and the extent of clonotype sharing between individuals. Overall results and qualifications from the work: Naive subsets generally had larger estimated clonotype richness than memory subsets. Higher generation probabilities were observed for clonotypes shared by all four sorted-subset donors than for non-shared clonotypes. Even with the large sequencing depth, rarefaction of the sorted-subset datasets indicated that sequencing was incomplete. Because the study included only a small number of donors, the genetic and exposure-history diversity represented was limited. Based on pairwise subsampling, the degree of clonotype sharing among donors was expected to be affected by sequencing depth. Sampling was restricted to blood, and TCR repertoires in tissue are likely to differ from TCR repertoires in blood. When a few donors were compared, the shared fraction of clonotypes was about 5.4% for naive CD4, 3.5% to 4% for naive CD8, 2% to 2.5% for memory CD4, and under 0.5% for memory CD8.

Notes on this clone: It lacks a known antigen. The record has no base qualities; no much larger clone is one base away.

The donors were healthy, HIV-negative adults who had no recently reported acute infections or vaccinations. All donors were Caucasian adults living in Nashville, Tennessee, USA. Magnetic negative selection was used to enrich CD4+ T cells, after which naive cells were positively selected on CD45RA and the negative fraction became the memory subset. Blood was collected by leukapheresis, and PBMCs were isolated by Ficoll-Histopaque density gradient centrifugation and then cryopreserved in liquid nitrogen vapor phase. Analytical flow cytometry was used to check the purity and quantity of every magnetically sorted T cell population. Genomic DNA was isolated from every sorted fraction and measured by UV absorbance on a Nanodrop 2000c. As encoded in the germline V gene, CDR1 is ENHRY while CDR2 is SYGVKD. The junction carries 11 bases between V and J, which are trimmed by 3 bases and 11 bases respectively. The CDR3 starts with the cysteine, ends with the phenylalanine, and has 11 residues. The kept DNA is CDR3 alone, 33 bases in frame from the first base.

Using the deep immunoSEQ assay, multiplex PCR amplified TCR CDR3 regions from genomic DNA. Extracted genomic DNA from each cell subset was distributed evenly across all wells of several immunoSEQ 96-well plates, and each plate was treated as a replicate. For sorted subsets, roughly 200 ng genomic DNA, equal to tens of thousands of T cell genomes, was loaded into each replicate PCR. Purified libraries were measured with a Qubit 3.0 fluorometer, size-checked on a Bioanalyzer 2100, and measured again with the KAPA Library Quantification kit. Every immunoSEQ 96-well plate was sequenced on a separate single-read 150-cycle Illumina NextSeq 550 flow cell. The study's processing was this. Because the immunoSEQ output held only junctional sequences and lacked quality scores, the filtering could not match the filtering applied to full-length reads. Sequences were annotated with PyIR, a Python wrapper for IgBLAST v1.9, and V/J genes and CDR3 were assigned using IMGT germline references. Any read was removed if the V/J assignment was weak (E-value above 1e-6), the CDR3 was missing, or the read contained stop codons, out-of-frame junctions, or ambiguous translated residues. V3J clonotypes were defined as sequences sharing the same inferred V gene, J gene, and CDR3 amino acid sequence. To compute the percentage overlap between repertoires, the number of shared unique clonotypes was divided by the size of the smaller repertoire. RTK rarefaction, the Chao1 estimator, and Recon v2.1 estimates of unobserved clonotypes were used to assess repertoire richness. Generation probabilities were computed with OLGA for all TCRbeta clonotypes obtained by the gDNA method from several donors. The clones in this table, taken by TCRdb from immuneACCESS, are in-frame only. Not every clone is retained; where verified, under half of the shortfall comes from an unresolved V gene, and the cause of the rest is unknown. The DNA gave D and trimming, while V, J and clone size come from that table. This sample is represented by about 1 million clones; approximately 70% of them were singletons. The ten largest clonotypes hold about 1.5% of the sample.

This TCR was sampled from a man younger than 35 in good health. The chain joins TRBV10-3 to TRBJ2-7, with no confident D gene call. Sample: memory CD4+ T cells sorted from blood. Sample cell subset or site, as interpreted from the label and publication: CD45RA-negative fraction. The nucleotide sequence is given as TGTGCCATCAGTGACTTAGGGTCGAAGTACTTC. It encodes CAISDLGSKYF.